Here is one T cell receptor beta chain with its context. The data belong to a study of blood T cell repertoires in COVID-19. Study context: The analysed material was cDNA or gDNA that came from T cells, B-cell-depleted T cells, or PBMCs.

Authors' methods: Researchers report that nucleated cell counts were estimated from reference gene primer amplification. Sequenced by immunoSEQ multiplex PCR; TCRdb stores in-frame clones only, minus some. V and J calls and clone size are as listed in that table; D and trimming were resolved from the DNA. Among 130,000 to 150,000 clones listed, more than 80% were seen once. This TCR derives from a human donor in a cohort sampled during active COVID-19. Sequencing input: peripheral blood.

Here the CDR3 DNA reads TGTGCCAGCAGCTTACCCCGACTGAGCAGCGGGAGGTCCCCTCGGGCCGGGGAGCTGTTTTTT. Its translation: CASSLPRLSSGRSPRAGELFF. The chain employs TRBV7-6 and TRBJ2-2; TRBD2 agrees at 9 bases. CDR3 length equals 21 residues. CDR1 SGHVS and CDR2 FNYEAQ come from the germline V gene. With 2 bases clipped from V and 6 bases from J, the junction kept 22 bases outside the gene matches.